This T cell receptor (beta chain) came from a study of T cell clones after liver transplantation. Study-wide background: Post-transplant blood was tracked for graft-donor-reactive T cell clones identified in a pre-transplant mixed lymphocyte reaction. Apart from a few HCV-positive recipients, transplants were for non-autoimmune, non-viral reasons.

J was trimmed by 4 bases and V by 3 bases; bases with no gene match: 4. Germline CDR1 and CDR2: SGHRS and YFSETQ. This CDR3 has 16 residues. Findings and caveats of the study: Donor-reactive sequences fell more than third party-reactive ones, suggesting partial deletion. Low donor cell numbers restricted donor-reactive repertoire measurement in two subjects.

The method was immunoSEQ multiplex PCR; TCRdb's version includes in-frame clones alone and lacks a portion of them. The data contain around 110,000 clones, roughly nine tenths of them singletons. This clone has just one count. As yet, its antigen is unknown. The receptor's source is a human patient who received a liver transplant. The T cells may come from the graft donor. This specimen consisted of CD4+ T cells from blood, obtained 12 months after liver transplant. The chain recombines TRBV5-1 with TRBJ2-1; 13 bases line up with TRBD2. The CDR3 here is CASSWGLAGMYNEQFF. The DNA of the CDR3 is TGCGCCAGCAGCTGGGGACTAGCGGGAATGTACAATGAGCAGTTCTTC. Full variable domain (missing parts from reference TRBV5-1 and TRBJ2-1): KAGVTQTPRYLIKTRGQQVTLSCSPISGHRSVSWYQQTPGQGLQFLFEYFSETQRNKGNFPGRFSGRQFSNSRSEMNVSTLELGDSALYLCASSWGLAGMYNEQFFGPGTRLTVL.